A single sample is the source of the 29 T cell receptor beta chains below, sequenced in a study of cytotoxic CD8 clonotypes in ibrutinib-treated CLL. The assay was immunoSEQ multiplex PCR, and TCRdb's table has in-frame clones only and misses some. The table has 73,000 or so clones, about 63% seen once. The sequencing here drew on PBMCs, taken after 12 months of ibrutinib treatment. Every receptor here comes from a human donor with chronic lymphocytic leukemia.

Written as DNA, the CDR3 is TGTGCCAGCAGCCAAGAGTGGACCGGTGGTGGAGAAAAACTGTTTTTT. Its translation is CASSQEWTGGGEKLFF. The chain joins TRBV5-4 to TRBJ1-4; no definite D call. Looked up from germline, CDR1 is SGHNT and CDR2 is YYREEE (reference sequence). Trimming pared 4 bases from V and 8 bases from J, leaving 21 bases between. The length of the CDR3 is 16 residues.

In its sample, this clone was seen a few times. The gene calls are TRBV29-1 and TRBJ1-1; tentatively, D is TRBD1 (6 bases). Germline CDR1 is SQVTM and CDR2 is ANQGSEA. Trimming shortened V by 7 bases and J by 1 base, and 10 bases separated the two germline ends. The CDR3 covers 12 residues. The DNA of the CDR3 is TGCAGCGGATGGGGGGCGAACACTGAAGCTTTCTTT. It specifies CSGWGANTEAFF. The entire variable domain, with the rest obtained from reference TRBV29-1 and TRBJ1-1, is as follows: SAVISQKPSRDICQRGTSLTIQCQVDSQVTMMFWYRQQPGQSLTLIATANQGSEATYESGFVIDKFPISRPNLTFSTLTVSNMSPEDSSIYLCSGWGANTEAFFGQGTRLTVV.

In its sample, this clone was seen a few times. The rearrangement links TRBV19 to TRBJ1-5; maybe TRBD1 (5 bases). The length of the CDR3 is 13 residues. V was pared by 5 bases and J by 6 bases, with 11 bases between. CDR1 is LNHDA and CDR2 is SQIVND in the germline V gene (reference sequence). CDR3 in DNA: TGTGCCAGTAGTTCCTCAGGGCCTCAGCCCCAGCATTTT. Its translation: CASSSSGPQPQHF.

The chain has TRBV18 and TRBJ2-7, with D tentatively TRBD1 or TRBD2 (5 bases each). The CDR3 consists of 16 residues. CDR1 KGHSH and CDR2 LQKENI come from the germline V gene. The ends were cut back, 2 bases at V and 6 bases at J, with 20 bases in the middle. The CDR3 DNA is TGTGCCAGCTCACCAGTTTATGGGACGACTGGAAGCGAGCAGTACTTC. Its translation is CASSPVYGTTGSEQYF. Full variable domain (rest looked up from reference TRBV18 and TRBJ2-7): NAGVMQNPRHLVRRRGQEARLRCSPMKGHSHVYWYRQLPEEGLKFMVYLQKENIIDESGMPKERFSAEFPKEGPSILRIQQVVRGDSAAYFCASSPVYGTTGSEQYFGPGTRLTVT.

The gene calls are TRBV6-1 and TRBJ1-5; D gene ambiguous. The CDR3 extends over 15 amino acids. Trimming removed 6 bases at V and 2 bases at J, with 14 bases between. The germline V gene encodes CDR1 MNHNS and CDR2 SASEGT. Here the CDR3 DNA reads TGTGCCAGCAGGGACCCTGGACGGGGCAATCAGCCCCAGCATTTT. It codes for CASRDPGRGNQPQHF.

The CDR3 sequence is CASSRSGGLTDTQYF. DNA for the CDR3: TGTGCCAGCTCACGGAGCGGGGGGCTCACAGATACGCAGTATTTT. V usage is TRBV18 and J usage is TRBJ2-3, with TRBD2 matching 9 bases. V gave up 4 bases and J gave up 2 bases; unmatched junction bases: 4. The CDR3 runs 15 residues. CDR1 is KGHSH, CDR2 LQKENI, per germline.

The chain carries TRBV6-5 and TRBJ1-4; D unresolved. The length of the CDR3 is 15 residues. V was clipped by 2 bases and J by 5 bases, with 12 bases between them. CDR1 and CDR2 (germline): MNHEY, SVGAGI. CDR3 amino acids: CASSYMGSANEKLFF. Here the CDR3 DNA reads TGTGCCAGCAGTTACATGGGCAGCGCAAATGAAAAACTGTTTTTT.

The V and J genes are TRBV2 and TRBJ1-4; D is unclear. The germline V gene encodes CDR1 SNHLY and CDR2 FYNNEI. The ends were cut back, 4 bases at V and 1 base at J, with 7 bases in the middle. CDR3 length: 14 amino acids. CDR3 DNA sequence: TGTGCCAGCAGTGTGGTACGAACTAATGAAAAACTGTTTTTT. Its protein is CASSVVRTNEKLFF.

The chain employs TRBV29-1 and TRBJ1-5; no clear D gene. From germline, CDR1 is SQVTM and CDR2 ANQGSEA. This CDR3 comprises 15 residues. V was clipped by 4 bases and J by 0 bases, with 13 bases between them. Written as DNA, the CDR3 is TGCAGCGTTGCGGACGGAAGTCATAGCAATCAGCCCCAGCATTTT. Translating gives CSVADGSHSNQPQHF.

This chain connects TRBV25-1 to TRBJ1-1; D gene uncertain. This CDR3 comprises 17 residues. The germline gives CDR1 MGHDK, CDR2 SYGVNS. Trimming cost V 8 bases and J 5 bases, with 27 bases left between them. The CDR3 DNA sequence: TGTGCCAGCGAATCTGCGGCTGGTGGTGCGAGGCAGACTGAAGCTTTCTTT. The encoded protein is CASESAAGGARQTEAFF. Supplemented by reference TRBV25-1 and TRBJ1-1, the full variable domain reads EADIYQTPRYLVIGTGKKITLECSQTMGHDKMYWYQQDPGMELHLIHYSYGVNSTEKGDLSSESTVSRIRTEHFPLTLESARPSHTSQYLCASESAAGGARQTEAFFGQGTRLTVV.

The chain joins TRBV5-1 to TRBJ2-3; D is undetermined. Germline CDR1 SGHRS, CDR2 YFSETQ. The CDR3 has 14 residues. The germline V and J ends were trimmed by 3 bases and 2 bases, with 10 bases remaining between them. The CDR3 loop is CASSSPTFTDTQYF. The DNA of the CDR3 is TGCGCCAGCAGCTCCCCCACATTCACAGATACGCAGTATTTT. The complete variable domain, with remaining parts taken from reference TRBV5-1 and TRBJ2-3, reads KAGVTQTPRYLIKTRGQQVTLSCSPISGHRSVSWYQQTPGQGLQFLFEYFSETQRNKGNFPGRFSGRQFSNSRSEMNVSTLELGDSALYLCASSSPTFTDTQYFGPGTRLTVL.

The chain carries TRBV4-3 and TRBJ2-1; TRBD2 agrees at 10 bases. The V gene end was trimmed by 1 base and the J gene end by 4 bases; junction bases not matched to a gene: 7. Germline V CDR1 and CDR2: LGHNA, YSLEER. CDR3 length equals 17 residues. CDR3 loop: CASSQVGGLAEYNEQFF. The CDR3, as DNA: TGCGCCAGCAGCCAAGTTGGAGGACTAGCGGAATACAATGAGCAGTTCTTC.

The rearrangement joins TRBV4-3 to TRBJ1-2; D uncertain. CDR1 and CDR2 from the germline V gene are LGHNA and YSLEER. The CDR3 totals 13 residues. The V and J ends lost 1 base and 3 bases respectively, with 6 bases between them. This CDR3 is CASSQVGDYGYTF. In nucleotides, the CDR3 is TGCGCCAGCAGCCAAGTAGGTGACTATGGCTACACCTTC.

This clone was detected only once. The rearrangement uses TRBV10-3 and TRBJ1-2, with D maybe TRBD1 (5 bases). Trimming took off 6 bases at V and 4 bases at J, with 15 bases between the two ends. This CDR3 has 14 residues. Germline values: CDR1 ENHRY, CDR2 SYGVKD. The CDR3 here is CAISDQGVGYGYTF. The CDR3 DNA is TGTGCCATCAGCGACCAGGGTGTAGGCTATGGCTACACCTTC.

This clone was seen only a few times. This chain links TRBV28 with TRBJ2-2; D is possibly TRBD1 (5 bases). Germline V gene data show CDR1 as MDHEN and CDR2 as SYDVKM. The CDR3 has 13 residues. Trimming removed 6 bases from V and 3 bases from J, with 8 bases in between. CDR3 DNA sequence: TGTGCCAGCAGCCTGACAGACACCGGGGAGCTGTTTTTT. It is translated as CASSLTDTGELFF.

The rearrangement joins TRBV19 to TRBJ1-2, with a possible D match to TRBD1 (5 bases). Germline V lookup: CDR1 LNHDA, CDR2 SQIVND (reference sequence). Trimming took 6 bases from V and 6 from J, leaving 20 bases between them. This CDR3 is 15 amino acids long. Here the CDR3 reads CASRGTGLGSDGYTF. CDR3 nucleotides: TGTGCCAGTAGGGGAACAGGATTGGGGTCGGATGGCTACACCTTC.

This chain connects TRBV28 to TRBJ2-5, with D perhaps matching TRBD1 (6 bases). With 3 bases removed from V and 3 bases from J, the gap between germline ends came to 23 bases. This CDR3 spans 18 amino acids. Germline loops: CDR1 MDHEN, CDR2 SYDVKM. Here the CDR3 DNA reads TGTGCCAGCAGTTTCATCAGGGGCGGTGAGGTCAGTGAAGAGACCCAGTACTTC. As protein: CASSFIRGGEVSEETQYF.

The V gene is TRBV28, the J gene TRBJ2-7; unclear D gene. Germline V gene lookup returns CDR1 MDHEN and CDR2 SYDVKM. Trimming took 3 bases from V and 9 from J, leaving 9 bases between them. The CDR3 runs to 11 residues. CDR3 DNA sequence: TGTGCCAGCAGTTTCACGTTAGTGCAGTACTTC. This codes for CASSFTLVQYF.

The CDR3 region is CASSELTTDTQYF. The CDR3 region has the DNA TGTGCCAGCAGTGAATTGACTACCGATACGCAGTATTTT. V usage is TRBV2 and J usage is TRBJ2-3, with a possible D match to TRBD2 (5 bases). There are 13 residues in the CDR3. Per the germline V gene, CDR1 is SNHLY and CDR2 is FYNNEI. V lost 2 bases and J lost 6, with 9 bases in between.

In DNA form, the CDR3 reads TGCGCCAGCAGTGAGAGGCAAGGAAACACCATATATTTT. Protein product: CASSERQGNTIYF. V and J are TRBV10-1 and TRBJ1-3; D gene uncertain. CDR3 length equals 13 residues. Trimming left V 2 bases short and J 4 bases short, with 6 bases between. Germline-derived CDR1 and CDR2 are WNHNN and SYGVQD (reference sequence).

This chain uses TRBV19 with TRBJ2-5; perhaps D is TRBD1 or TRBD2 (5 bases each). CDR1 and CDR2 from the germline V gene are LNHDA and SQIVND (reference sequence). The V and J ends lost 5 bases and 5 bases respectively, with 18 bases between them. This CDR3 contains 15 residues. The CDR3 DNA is TGTGCCAGTAGTCCCCTCACGGGACCCGGCGAGACCCAGTACTTC. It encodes CASSPLTGPGETQYF.

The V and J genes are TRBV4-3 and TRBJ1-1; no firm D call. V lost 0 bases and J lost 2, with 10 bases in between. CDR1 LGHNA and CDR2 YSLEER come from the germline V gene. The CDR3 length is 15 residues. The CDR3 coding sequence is TGCGCCAGCAGCCAAGAATATACAGACAACACTGAAGCTTTCTTT. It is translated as CASSQEYTDNTEAFF.

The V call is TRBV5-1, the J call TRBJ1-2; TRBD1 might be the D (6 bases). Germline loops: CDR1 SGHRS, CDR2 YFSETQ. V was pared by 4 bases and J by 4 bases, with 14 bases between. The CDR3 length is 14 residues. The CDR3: CASSGGGLGYGYTF. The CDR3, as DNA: TGCGCCAGCAGCGGAGGGGGGCTAGGCTATGGCTACACCTTC.

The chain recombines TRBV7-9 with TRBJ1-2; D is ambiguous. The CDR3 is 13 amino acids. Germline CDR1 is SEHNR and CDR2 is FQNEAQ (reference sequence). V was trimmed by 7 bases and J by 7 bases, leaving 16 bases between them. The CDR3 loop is CASTRAEAGGYTF. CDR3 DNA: TGTGCCAGCACCCGGGCGGAGGCGGGTGGCTACACCTTC.

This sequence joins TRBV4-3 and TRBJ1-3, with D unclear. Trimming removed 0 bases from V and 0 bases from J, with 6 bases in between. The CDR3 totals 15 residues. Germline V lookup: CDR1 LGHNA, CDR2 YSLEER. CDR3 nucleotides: TGCGCCAGCAGCCAAGATGCTCTCTCTGGAAACACCATATATTTT. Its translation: CASSQDALSGNTIYF.

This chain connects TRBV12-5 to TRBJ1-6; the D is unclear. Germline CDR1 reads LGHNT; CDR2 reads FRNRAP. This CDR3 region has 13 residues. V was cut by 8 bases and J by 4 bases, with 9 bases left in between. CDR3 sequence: CASRPAYNSPLHF. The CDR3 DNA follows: TGTGCTAGTCGTCCAGCTTATAATTCACCCCTCCACTTT.

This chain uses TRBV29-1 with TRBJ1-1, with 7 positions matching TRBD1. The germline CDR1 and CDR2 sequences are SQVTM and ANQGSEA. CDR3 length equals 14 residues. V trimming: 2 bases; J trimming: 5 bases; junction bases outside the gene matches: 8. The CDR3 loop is CSVELWRGRTEAFF. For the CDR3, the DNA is TGCAGCGTTGAACTTTGGAGGGGGCGAACTGAAGCTTTCTTT. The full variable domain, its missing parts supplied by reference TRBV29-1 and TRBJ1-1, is SAVISQKPSRDICQRGTSLTIQCQVDSQVTMMFWYRQQPGQSLTLIATANQGSEATYESGFVIDKFPISRPNLTFSTLTVSNMSPEDSSIYLCSVELWRGRTEAFFGQGTRLTVV.

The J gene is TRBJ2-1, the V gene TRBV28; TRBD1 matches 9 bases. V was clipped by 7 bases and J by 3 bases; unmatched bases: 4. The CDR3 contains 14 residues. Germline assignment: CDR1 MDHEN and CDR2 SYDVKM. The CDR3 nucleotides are TGTGCCAGCACCCAGACAGGGGGCTACAATGAGCAGTTCTTC. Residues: CASTQTGGYNEQFF.

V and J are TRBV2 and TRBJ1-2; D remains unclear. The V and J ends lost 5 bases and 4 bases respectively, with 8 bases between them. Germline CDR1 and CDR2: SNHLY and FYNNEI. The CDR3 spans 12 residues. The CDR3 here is CASSYTPYGYTF. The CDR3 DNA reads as TGTGCCAGCAGTTACACCCCCTATGGCTACACCTTC. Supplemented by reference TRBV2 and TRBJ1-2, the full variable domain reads EPEVTQTPSHQVTQMGQEVILRCVPISNHLYFYWYRQILGQKVEFLVSFYNNEISEKSEIFDDQFSVERPDGSNFTLKIRSTKLEDSAMYFCASSYTPYGYTFGSGTRLTVV.